Presented here are 6 T cell receptor beta chains from one specimen sequenced in a study of neurological immune-mediated disorders. One entry per CDR3 protein results from TCRdb running MiXCR on the 5' RACE reads. The data hold some 80,000 distinct CDR3 sequences, with around 4.5% observed a single time. Stated time point: longitudinal time-point 3. Input material: PBMCs. Receptors originate from a woman aged 55-70 years with multiple sclerosis.

This clonotype was observed many times. This chain connects TRBV20-1 to TRBJ2-3, with D maybe TRBD1 (5 bases). The V end was cut by 0 bases, the J end by 2 bases, with 15 bases between. Germline V gene lookup returns CDR1 DFQATT and CDR2 SNEGSKA (reference sequence). The CDR3 is 16 residues long. Written as DNA, the CDR3 is TGCAGTGCTAGAGAGGATGGGGCCCTCACCACAGATACGCAGTATTTT. This gives the protein CSAREDGALTTDTQYF.

This clonotype was seen repeatedly, ten times or more. The V gene is TRBV20-1, the J gene TRBJ1-5; no clear D. This CDR3 has 13 amino acids. Germline loops: CDR1 DFQATT, CDR2 SNEGSKA (reference sequence). V lost 3 bases to trimming and J lost 0 bases, with 6 bases between them. The CDR3 DNA sequence: TGCAGTGCTAGTGGATATAGCAATCAGCCCCAGCATTTT. It is translated as CSASGYSNQPQHF.

The table lists this clonotype with many counts. The rearrangement links TRBV7-9 to TRBJ1-1, with D hard to call. Trimming took 1 base from V and 4 from J, leaving 10 bases between them. Germline V lookup: CDR1 SEHNR, CDR2 FQNEAQ (reference sequence). This CDR3 has 14 amino acids. The CDR3 spells CASSLERPGTEAFF. In nucleotides, the CDR3 is TGTGCCAGCAGCTTAGAACGCCCGGGCACTGAAGCTTTCTTT.

Ten or more counts support this clonotype. The chain employs TRBV5-1 and TRBJ2-3; 8 bases match TRBD2. The germline V gene has CDR1 SGHRS and CDR2 YFSETQ. This CDR3 is built from 15 residues. V lost 5 bases and J lost 1; bases outside the gene matches: 6. The CDR3: CASRESGGRTDTQYF. Written as DNA, the CDR3 is TGCGCCAGCAGAGAATCGGGGGGGCGCACAGATACGCAGTATTTT.

This clonotype was counted at least ten times. The rearrangement links TRBV10-1 to TRBJ2-7; unclear D gene. Trimming pared 3 bases from V and 7 bases from J, leaving 10 bases between. Germline CDR1 is WNHNN and CDR2 is SYGVQD (reference sequence). This CDR3 has 12 amino acids. The DNA of the CDR3 is TGCGCCAGCAGTGAAACCCCCAATGAGCAGTACTTC. The encoded protein is CASSETPNEQYF.

This clonotype was recorded at least ten times. The V call is TRBV5-6, the J call TRBJ2-1; D gene unclear. The CDR3 is made up of 16 amino acids. V was clipped by 0 bases and J by 0 bases, with 10 bases between them. Germline V gives CDR1 SGHDT, CDR2 YYEEEE. The CDR3 loop reads CASSLVGLDSYNEQFF. For the CDR3, the DNA is TGTGCCAGCAGCTTGGTGGGGTTGGACTCCTACAATGAGCAGTTCTTC.